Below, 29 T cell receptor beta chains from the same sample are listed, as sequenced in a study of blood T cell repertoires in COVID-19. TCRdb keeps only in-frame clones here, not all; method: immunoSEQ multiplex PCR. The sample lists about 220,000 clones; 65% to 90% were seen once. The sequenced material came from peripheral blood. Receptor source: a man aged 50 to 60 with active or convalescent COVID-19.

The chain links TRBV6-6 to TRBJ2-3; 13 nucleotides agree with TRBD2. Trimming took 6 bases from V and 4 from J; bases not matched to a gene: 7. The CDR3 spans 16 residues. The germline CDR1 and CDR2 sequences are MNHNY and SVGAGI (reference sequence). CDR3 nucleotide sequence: TGTGCCAGCAGACAAGGACTAGCGGGGGTGTCAGATACGCAGTATTTT. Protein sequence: CASRQGLAGVSDTQYF.

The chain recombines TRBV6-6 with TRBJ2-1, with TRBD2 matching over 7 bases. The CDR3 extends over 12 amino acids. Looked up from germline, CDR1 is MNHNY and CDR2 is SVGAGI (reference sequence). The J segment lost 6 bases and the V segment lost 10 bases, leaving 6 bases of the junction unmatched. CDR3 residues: CATLGLSNEQFF. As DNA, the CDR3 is TGTGCCACTCTGGGACTATCCAATGAGCAGTTCTTC.

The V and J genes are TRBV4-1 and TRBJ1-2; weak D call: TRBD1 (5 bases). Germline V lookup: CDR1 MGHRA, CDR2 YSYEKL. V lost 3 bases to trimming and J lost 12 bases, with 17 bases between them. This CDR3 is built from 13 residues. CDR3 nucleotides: TGCGCCAGCAGCCAGGCTCCTTCGGGGGGGAACACCTTC. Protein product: CASSQAPSGGNTF.

CDR3 sequence: CASSSGLPGNTIYF. The CDR3 DNA follows: TGCGCCAGCAGCTCGGGACTGCCGGGAAACACCATATATTTT. The chain couples TRBV5-1 to TRBJ1-3; the D gene is possibly TRBD1 (5 bases). With 3 bases removed from V and 4 bases from J, the gap between germline ends came to 11 bases. The germline V gene encodes CDR1 SGHRS and CDR2 YFSETQ. The CDR3 has 14 amino acids.

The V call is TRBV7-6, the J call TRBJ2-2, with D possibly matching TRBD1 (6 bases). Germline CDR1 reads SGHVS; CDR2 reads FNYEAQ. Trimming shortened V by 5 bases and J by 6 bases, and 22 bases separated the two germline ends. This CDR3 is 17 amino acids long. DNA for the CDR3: TGTGCCAGCAGCCTAAGGACAGAGTGGGCGTCCGCCGGGGAGCTGTTTTTT. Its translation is CASSLRTEWASAGELFF. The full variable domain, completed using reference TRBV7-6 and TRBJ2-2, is GAGVSQSPRYKVTKRGQDVALRCDPISGHVSLYWYRQALGQGPEFLTYFNYEAQQDKSGLPNDRFSAERPEGSISTLTIQRTEQRDSAMYRCASSLRTEWASAGELFFGEGSRLTVL.

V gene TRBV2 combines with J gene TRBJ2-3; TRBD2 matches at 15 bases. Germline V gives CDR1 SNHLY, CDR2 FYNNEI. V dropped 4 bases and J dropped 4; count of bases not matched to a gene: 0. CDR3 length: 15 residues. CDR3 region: CASSGTSGRADTQYF. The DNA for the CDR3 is TGTGCCAGCAGTGGGACTAGCGGGAGGGCAGATACGCAGTATTTT. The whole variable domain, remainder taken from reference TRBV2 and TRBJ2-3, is EPEVTQTPSHQVTQMGQEVILRCVPISNHLYFYWYRQILGQKVEFLVSFYNNEISEKSEIFDDQFSVERPDGSNFTLKIRSTKLEDSAMYFCASSGTSGRADTQYFGPGTRLTVL.

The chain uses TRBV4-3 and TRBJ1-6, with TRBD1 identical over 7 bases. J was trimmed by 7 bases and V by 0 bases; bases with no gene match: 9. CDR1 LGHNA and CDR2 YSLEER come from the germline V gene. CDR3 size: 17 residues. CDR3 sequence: CASSQDLRTGPNSPLHF. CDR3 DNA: TGCGCCAGCAGCCAAGATCTCAGGACAGGTCCCAATTCACCCCTCCACTTT.

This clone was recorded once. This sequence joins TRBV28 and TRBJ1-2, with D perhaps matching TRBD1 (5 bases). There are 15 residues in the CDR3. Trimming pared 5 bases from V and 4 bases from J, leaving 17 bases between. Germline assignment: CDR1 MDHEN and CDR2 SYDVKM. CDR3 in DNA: TGTGCCAGCAGTACCTCCGGGACTTGGGGCTATGGCTACACCTTC. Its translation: CASSTSGTWGYGYTF.

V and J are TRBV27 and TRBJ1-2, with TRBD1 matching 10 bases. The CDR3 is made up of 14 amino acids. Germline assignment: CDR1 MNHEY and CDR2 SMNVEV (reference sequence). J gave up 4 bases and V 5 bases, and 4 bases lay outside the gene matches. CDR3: CASSPWTGGYGYTF. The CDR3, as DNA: TGTGCCAGCAGTCCGTGGACAGGGGGCTATGGCTACACCTTC.

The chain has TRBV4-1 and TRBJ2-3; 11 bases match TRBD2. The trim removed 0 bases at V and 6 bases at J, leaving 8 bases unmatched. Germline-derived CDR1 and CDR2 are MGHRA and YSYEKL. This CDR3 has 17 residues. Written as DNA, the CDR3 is TGCGCCAGCAGCCAAGATCCGATAGCGGGAGGGGTGGATACGCAGTATTTT. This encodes CASSQDPIAGGVDTQYF.

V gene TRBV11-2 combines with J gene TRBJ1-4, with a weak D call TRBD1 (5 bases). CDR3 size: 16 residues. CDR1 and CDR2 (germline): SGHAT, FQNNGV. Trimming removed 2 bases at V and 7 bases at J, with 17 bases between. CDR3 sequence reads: CASSLLGGVVGEKLFF. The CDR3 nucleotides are TGTGCCAGCAGCTTACTCGGGGGGGTAGTTGGTGAAAAACTGTTTTTT.

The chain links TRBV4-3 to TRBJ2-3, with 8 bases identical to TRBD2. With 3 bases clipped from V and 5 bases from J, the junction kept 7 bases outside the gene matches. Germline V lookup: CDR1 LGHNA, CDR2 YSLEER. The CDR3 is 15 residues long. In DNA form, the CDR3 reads TGCGCCAGCAGCCAGTCGGGTAGCGGGGTAGATACGCAGTATTTT. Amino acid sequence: CASSQSGSGVDTQYF.

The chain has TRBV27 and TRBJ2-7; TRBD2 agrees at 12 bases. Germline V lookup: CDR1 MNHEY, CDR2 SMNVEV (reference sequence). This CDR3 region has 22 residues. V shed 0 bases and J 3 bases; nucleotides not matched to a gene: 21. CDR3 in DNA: TGTGCCAGCAGTTTATCGGGCTCTTTGCCCGGTGGACTAGCGGGAAAGGTCTACGAGCAGTACTTC. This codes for CASSLSGSLPGGLAGKVYEQYF.

The CDR3, as DNA: TGTGCCAGCTCACCCGGCGGGAGGTTCTCCTACAATGAGCAGTTCTTC. Residues: CASSPGGRFSYNEQFF. The chain is built from TRBV18 and TRBJ2-1; 8 bases align to TRBD2. Trimming cost V 3 bases and J 0 bases; bases outside gene matches: 4. Germline-derived CDR1 and CDR2 are KGHSH and LQKENI. This CDR3 contains 16 residues.

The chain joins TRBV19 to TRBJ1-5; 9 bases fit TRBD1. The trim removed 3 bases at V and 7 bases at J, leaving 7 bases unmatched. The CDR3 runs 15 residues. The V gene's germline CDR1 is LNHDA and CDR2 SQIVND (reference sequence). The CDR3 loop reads CASSIPGQGHQPQHF. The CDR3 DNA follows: TGTGCCAGTAGTATCCCGGGACAGGGTCACCAGCCCCAGCATTTT. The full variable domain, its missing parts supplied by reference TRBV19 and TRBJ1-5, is DGGITQSPKYLFRKEGQNVTLSCEQNLNHDAMYWYRQDPGQGLRLIYYSQIVNDFQKGDIAEGYSVSREKKESFPLTVTSAQKNPTAFYLCASSIPGQGHQPQHFGDGTRLSIL.

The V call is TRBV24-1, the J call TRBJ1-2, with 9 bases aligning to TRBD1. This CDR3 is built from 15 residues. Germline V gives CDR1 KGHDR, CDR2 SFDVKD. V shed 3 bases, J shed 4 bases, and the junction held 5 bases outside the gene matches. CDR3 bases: TGTGCCACCAGTGATCCCACAGGGGGCACCTATGGCTACACCTTC. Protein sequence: CATSDPTGGTYGYTF.

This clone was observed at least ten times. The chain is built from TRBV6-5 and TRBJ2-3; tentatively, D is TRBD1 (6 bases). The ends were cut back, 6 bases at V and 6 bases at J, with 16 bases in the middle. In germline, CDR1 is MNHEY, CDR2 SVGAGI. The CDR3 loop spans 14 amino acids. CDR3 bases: TGTGCCAGCAGGGCGCCGGGACAAATTGATACGCAGTATTTT. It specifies CASRAPGQIDTQYF.

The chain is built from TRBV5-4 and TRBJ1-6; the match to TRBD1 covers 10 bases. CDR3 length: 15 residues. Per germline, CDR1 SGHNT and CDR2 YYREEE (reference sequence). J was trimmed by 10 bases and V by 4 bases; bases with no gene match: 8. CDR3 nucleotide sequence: TGTGCCAGCAGCGGGGGGACAGGGGTGCGGTCACCCCTCCACTTT. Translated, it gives CASSGGTGVRSPLHF.

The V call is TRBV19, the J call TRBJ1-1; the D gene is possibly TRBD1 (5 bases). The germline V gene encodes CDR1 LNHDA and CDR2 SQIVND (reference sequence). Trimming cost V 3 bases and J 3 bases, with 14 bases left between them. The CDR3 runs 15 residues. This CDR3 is CASSIVPGGYTEAFF. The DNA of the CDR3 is TGTGCCAGTAGTATCGTCCCCGGGGGATACACTGAAGCTTTCTTT.

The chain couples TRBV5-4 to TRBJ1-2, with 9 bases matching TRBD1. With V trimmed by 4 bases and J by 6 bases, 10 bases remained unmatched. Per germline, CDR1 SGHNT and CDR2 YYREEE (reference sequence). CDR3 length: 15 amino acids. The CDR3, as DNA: TGTGCCAGCAGCAGCCAGGGACAGGGCTGGAATGGCTACACCTTC. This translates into CASSSQGQGWNGYTF.

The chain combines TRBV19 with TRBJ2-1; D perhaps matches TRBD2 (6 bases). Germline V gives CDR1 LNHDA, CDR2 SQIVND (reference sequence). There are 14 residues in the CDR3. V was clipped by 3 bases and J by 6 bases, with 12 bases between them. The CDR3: CASSIGLALNEQFF. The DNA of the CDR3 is TGTGCCAGTAGTATTGGGCTAGCGCTCAATGAGCAGTTCTTC.

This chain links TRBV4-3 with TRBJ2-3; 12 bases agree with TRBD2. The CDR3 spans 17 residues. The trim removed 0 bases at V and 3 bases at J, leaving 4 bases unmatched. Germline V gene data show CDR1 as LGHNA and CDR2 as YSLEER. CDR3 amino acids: CASSQEWTSGITDTQYF. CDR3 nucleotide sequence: TGCGCCAGCAGCCAAGAATGGACTAGCGGGATTACAGATACGCAGTATTTT.

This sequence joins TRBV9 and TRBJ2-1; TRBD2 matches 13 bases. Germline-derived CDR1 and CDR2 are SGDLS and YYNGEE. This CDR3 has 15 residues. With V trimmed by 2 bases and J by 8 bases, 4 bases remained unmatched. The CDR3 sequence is CASSVGTSGAYEQFF. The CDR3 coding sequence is TGTGCCAGCAGCGTCGGGACTAGCGGGGCATATGAGCAGTTCTTC.

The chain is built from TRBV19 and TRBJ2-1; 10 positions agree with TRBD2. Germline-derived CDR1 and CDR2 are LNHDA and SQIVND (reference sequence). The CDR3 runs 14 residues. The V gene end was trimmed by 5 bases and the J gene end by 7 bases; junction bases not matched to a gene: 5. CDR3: CASSFLAGVNEQFF. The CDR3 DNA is TGTGCCAGTAGTTTCCTAGCGGGAGTGAATGAGCAGTTCTTC. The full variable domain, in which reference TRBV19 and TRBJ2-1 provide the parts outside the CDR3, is DGGITQSPKYLFRKEGQNVTLSCEQNLNHDAMYWYRQDPGQGLRLIYYSQIVNDFQKGDIAEGYSVSREKKESFPLTVTSAQKNPTAFYLCASSFLAGVNEQFFGPGTRLTVL.

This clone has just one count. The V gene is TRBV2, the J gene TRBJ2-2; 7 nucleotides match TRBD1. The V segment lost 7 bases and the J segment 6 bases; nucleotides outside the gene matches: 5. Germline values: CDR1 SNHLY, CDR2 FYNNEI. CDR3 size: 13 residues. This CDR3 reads CASMERGPGELFF. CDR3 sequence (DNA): TGTGCCAGCATGGAAAGGGGGCCCGGGGAGCTGTTTTTT.

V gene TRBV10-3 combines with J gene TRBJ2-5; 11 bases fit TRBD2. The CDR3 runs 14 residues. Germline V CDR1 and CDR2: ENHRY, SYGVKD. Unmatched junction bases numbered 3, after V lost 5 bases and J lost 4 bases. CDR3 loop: CAISNGLAGETQYF. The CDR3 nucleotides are TGTGCCATCAGTAACGGACTAGCGGGAGAGACCCAGTACTTC.

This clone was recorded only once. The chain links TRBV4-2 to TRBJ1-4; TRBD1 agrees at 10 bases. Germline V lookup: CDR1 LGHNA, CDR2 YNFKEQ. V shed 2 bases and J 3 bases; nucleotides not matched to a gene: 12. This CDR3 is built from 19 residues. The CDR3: CASSQRHTGTGAANEKLFF. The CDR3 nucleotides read TGTGCCAGCAGCCAACGACACACCGGGACAGGGGCGGCTAATGAAAAACTGTTTTTT.

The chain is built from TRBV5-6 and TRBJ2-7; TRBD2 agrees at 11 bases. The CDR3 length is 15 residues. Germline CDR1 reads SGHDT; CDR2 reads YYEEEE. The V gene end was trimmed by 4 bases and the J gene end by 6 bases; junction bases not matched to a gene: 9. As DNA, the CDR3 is TGTGCCAGCAGCCCTCTAACTAGCGGGAGCAGCGAGCAGTACTTC. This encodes CASSPLTSGSSEQYF.

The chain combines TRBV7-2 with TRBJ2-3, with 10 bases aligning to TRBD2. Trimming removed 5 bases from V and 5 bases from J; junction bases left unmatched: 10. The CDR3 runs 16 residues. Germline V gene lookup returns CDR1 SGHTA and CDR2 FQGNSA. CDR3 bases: TGTGCCAGCAGCCGGAAGGGTAGCGGGGGGTTAGATACGCAGTATTTT. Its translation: CASSRKGSGGLDTQYF.